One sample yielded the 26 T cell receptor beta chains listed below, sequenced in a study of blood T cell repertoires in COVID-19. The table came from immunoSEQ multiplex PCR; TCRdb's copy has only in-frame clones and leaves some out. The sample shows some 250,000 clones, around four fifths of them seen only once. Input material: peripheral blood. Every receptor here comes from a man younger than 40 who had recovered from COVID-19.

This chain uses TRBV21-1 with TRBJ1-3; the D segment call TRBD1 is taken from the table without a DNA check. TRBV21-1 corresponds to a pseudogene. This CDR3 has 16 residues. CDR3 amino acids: CASRNRQACSGNTIYF. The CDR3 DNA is TGTGCCAGCAGGAATCGACAGGCATGCTCTGGAAACACCATATATTTT.

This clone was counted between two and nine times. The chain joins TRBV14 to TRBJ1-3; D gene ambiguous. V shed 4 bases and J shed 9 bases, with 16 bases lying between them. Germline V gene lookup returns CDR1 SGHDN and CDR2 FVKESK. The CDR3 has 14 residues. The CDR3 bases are TGTGCCAGCAGCCCCGGACTTACTACAAGCACCATATATTTT. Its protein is CASSPGLTTSTIYF. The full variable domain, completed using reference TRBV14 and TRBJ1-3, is EAGVTQFPSHSVIEKGQTVTLRCDPISGHDNLYWYRRVMGKEIKFLLHFVKESKQDESGMPNNRFLAERTGGTYSTLKVQPAELEDSGVYFCASSPGLTTSTIYFGEGSWLTVV.

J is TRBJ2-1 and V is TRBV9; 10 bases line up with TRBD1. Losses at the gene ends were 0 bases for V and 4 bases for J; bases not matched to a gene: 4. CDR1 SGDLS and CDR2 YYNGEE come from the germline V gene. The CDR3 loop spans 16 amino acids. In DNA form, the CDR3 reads TGTGCCAGCAGCGTAGGGGGGACAGGGGCTTACAATGAGCAGTTCTTC. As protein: CASSVGGTGAYNEQFF.

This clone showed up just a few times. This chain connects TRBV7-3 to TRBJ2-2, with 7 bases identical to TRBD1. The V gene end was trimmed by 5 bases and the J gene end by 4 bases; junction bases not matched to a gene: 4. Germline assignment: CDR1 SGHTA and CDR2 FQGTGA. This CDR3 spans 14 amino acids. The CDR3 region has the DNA TGTGCCAGCAGCCCGAGGGGGCGCACCGGGGAGCTGTTTTTT. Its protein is CASSPRGRTGELFF.

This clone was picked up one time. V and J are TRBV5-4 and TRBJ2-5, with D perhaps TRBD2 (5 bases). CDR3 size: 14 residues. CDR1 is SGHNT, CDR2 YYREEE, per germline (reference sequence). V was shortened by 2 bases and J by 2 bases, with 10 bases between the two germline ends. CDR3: CASSFSASQETQYF. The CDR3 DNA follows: TGTGCCAGCAGCTTTAGCGCCTCTCAAGAGACCCAGTACTTC.

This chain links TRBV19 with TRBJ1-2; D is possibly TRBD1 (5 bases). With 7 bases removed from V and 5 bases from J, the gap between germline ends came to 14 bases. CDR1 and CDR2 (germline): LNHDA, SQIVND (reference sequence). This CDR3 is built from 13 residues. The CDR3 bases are TGTGCCAGTACTCCGACAGAGCTTTATGGCTACACCTTC. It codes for CASTPTELYGYTF. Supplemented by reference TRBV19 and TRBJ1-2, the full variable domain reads DGGITQSPKYLFRKEGQNVTLSCEQNLNHDAMYWYRQDPGQGLRLIYYSQIVNDFQKGDIAEGYSVSREKKESFPLTVTSAQKNPTAFYLCASTPTELYGYTFGSGTRLTVV.

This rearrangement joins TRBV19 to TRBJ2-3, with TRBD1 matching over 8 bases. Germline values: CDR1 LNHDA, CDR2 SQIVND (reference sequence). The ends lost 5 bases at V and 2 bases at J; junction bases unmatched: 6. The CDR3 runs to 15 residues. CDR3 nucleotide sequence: TGTGCCAGTAGTTACGGGACAGGAGACACAGATACGCAGTATTTT. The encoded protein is CASSYGTGDTDTQYF.

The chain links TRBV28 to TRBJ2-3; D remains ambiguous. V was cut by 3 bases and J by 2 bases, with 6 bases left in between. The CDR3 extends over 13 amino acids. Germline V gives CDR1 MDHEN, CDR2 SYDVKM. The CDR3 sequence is CASSFRITDTQYF. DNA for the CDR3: TGTGCCAGCAGTTTCAGGATCACAGATACGCAGTATTTT.

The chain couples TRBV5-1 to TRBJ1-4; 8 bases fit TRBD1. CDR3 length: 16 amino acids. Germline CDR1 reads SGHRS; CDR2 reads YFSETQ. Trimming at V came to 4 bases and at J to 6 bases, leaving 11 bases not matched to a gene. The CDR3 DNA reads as TGCGCCAGCAGCCTCCGGACAGGGAGGTTGGATGAAAAACTGTTTTTT. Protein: CASSLRTGRLDEKLFF.

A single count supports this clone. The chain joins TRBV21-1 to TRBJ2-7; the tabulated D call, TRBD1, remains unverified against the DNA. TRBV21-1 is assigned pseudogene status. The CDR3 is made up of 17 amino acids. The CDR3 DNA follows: TGTGCCAGCAGCCCGTCTCCGGGACATCTCAGCTCCTACGAGCAGTACGTC. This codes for CASSPSPGHLSSYEQYV.

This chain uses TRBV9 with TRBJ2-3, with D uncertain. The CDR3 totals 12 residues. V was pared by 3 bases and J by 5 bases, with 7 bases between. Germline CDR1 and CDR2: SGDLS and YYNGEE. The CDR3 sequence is CASSAPRDTQYF. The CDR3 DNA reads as TGTGCCAGCAGCGCCCCTCGAGATACGCAGTATTTT. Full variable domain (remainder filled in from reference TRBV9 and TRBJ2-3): DSGVTQTPKHLITATGQRVTLRCSPRSGDLSVYWYQQSLDQGLQFLIQYYNGEERAKGNILERFSAQQFPDLHSELNLSSLELGDSALYFCASSAPRDTQYFGPGTRLTVL.

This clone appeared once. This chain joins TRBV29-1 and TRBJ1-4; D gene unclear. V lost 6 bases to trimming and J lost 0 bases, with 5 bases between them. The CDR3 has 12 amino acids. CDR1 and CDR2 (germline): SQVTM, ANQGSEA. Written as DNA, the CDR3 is TGCAGCGTCACAGCAACTAATGAAAAACTGTTTTTT. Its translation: CSVTATNEKLFF.

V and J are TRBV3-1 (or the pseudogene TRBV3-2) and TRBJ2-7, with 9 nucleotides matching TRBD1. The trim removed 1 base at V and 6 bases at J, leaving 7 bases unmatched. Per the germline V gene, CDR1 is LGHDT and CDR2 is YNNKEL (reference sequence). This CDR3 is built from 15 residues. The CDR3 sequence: CASSQAAQGASEQYF. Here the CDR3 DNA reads TGTGCCAGCAGCCAAGCGGCACAGGGGGCGAGCGAGCAGTACTTC.

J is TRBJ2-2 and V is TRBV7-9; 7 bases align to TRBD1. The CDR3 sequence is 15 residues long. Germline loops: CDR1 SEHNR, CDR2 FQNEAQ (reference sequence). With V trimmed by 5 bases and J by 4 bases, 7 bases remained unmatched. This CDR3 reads CASSQRQGGTGELFF. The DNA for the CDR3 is TGTGCCAGCAGCCAACGACAGGGTGGCACCGGGGAGCTGTTTTTT.

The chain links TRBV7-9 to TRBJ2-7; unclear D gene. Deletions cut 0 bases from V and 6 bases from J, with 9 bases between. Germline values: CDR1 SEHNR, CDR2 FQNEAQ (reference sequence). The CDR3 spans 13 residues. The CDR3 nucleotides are TGTGCCAGCAGCTTAGCGCAATTGGCCGAGCAGTACTTC. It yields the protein CASSLAQLAEQYF.

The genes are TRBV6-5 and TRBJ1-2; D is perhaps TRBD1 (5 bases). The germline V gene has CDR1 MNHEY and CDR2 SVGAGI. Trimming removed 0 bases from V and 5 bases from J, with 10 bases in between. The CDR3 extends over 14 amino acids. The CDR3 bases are TGTGCCAGCAGTTACTCTTTTAAGGGGTATGGCTACACCTTC. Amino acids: CASSYSFKGYGYTF.

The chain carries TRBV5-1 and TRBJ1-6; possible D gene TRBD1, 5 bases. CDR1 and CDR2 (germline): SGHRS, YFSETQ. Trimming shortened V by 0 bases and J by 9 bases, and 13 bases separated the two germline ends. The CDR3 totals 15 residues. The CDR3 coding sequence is TGCGCCAGCAGCTTGGACAGGCTACCTTTTTCACCCCTCCACTTT. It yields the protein CASSLDRLPFSPLHF.

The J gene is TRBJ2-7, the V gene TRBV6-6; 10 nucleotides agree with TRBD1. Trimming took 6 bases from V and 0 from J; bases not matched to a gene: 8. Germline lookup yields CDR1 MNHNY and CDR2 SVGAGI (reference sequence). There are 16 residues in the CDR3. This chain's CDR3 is CASSPGTGAVSYEQYF. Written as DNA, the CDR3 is TGTGCCAGCAGCCCCGGGACAGGGGCCGTCTCCTACGAGCAGTACTTC.

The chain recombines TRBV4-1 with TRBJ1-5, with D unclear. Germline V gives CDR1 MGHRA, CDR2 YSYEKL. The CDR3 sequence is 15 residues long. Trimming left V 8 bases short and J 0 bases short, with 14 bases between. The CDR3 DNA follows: TGCGCCAGCTCGGTGAACCAGGATAGCAATCAGCCCCAGCATTTT. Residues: CASSVNQDSNQPQHF.

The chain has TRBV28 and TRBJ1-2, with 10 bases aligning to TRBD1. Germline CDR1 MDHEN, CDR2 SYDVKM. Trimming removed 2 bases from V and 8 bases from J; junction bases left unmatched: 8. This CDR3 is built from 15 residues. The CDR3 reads CASSLPRQGAGGYTF. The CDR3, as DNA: TGTGCCAGCAGTTTACCTCGACAGGGGGCGGGAGGCTACACCTTC.

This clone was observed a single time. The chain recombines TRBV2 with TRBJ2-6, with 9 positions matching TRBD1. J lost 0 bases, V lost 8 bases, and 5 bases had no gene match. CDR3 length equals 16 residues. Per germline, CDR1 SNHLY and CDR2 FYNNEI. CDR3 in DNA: TGTGCCAGCGGGGACAGGGTCTTCTCTGGGGCCAACGTCCTGACTTTC. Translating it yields CASGDRVFSGANVLTF.

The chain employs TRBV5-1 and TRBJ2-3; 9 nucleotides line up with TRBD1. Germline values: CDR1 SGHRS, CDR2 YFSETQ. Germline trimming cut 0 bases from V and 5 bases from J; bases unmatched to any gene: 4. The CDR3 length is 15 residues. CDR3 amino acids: CASSLEGQGLDTQYF. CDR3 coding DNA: TGCGCCAGCAGCTTGGAGGGACAGGGATTAGATACGCAGTATTTT.

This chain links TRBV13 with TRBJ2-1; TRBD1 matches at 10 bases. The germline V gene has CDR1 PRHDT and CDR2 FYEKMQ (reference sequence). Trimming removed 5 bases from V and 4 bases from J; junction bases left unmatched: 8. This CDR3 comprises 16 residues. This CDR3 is CASSPKDRGLYNEQFF. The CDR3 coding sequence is TGTGCCAGCAGCCCGAAAGACAGGGGGCTTTACAATGAGCAGTTCTTC.

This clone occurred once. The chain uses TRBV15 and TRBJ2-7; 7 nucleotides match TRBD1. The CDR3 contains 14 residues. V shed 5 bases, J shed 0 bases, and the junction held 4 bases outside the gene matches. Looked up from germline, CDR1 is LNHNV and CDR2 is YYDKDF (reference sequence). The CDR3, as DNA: TGTGCCACCAGCCCCCGACAGGGCTCCTACGAGCAGTACGTC. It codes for CATSPRQGSYEQYV.

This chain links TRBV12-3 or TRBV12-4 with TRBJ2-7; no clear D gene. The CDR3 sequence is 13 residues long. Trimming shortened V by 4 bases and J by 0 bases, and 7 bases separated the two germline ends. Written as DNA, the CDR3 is TGTGCCAGCAGTTCCCCGGGCTCCTACGAGCAGTACGTC. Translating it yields CASSSPGSYEQYV.

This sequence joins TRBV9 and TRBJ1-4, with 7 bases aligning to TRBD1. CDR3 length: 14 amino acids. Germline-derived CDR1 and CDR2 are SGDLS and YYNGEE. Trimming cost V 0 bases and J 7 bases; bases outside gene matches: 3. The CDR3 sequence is CASSVGDRAEKLFF. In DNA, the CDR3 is TGTGCCAGCAGCGTAGGAGACAGGGCTGAAAAACTGTTTTTT.